This T cell receptor (beta chain) was identified in a study of blood T cell repertoires in COVID-19. Data came from immunoSEQ multiplex PCR; TCRdb stores just in-frame clones and leaves some out. Seen here are about 230,000 clones, under 90% observed once, and the top ten hold 11%. Germline V gene sequence: CDR1 GTSNPN, CDR2 SVGIG (reference sequence). The CDR3 consists of 13 residues. V gave up 5 bases and J gave up 6 bases, with 14 bases separating them. The sequence derives from a man in his forties or fifties with COVID-19, enrolled during active disease. Sequenced sample: peripheral blood. This chain connects TRBV30 to TRBJ1-5, with D perhaps TRBD1 (5 bases). The CDR3 loop reads CAWGDGGGQPQHF. CDR3 DNA: TGTGCCTGGGGGGACGGGGGTGGTCAGCCCCAGCATTTT. Supplemented by reference TRBV30 and TRBJ1-5, the full variable domain reads SQTIHQWPATLVQPVGSPLSLECTVEGTSNPNLYWYRQAAGRGLQLLFYSVGIGQISSEVPQNLSASRPQDRQFILSSKKLLLSDSGFYLCAWGDGGGQPQHFGDGTRLSIL.